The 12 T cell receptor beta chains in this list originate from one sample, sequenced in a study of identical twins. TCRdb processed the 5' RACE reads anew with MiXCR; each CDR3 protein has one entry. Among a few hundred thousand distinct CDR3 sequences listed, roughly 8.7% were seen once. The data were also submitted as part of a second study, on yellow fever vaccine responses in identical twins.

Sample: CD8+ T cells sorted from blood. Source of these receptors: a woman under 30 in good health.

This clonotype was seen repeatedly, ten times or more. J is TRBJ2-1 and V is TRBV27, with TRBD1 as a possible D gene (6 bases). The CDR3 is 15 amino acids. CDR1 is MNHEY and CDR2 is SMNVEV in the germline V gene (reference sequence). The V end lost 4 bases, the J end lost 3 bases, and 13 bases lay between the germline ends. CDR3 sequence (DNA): TGTGCCAGCAGTTCACCCATGGACAGCTACAATGAGCAGTTCTTC. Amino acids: CASSSPMDSYNEQFF.

The CDR3 spells CASSQDSFSGAFTYEQYF. CDR3 DNA: TGCGCCAGCAGCCAAGACTCCTTCAGCGGAGCTTTTACCTACGAGCAGTACTTC. This chain joins TRBV4-1 and TRBJ2-7; maybe TRBD2 (5 bases). The V gene lost 0 bases and the J gene lost 2 bases, with 20 bases spanning the gap. There are 18 residues in the CDR3. Germline-derived CDR1 and CDR2 are MGHRA and YSYEKL.

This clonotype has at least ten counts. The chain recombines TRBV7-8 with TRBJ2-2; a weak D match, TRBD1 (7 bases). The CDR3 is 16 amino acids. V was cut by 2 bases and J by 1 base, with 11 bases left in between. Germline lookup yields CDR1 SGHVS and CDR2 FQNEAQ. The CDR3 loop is CASSLQGGLNTGELFF. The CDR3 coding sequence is TGTGCCAGCAGCTTACAGGGGGGCCTGAACACCGGGGAGCTGTTTTTT.

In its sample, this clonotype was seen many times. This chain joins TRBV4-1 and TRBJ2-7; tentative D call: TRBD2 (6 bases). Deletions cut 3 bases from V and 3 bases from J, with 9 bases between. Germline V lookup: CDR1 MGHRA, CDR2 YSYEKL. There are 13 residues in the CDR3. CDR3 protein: CASSHGGDYEQYF. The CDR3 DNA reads TGCGCCAGCAGCCATGGCGGGGACTACGAGCAGTACTTC.

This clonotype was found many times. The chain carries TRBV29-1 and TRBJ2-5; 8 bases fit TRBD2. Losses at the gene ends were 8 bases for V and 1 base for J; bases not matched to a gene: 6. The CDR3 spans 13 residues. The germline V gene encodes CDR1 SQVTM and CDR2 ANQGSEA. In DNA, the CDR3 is TGCAGCTTCGGGGGGGGTTTCCAAGAGACCCAGTACTTC. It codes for CSFGGGFQETQYF. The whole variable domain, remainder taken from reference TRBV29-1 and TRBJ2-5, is SAVISQKPSRDICQRGTSLTIQCQVDSQVTMMFWYRQQPGQSLTLIATANQGSEATYESGFVIDKFPISRPNLTFSTLTVSNMSPEDSSIYLCSFGGGFQETQYFGPGTRLLVL.

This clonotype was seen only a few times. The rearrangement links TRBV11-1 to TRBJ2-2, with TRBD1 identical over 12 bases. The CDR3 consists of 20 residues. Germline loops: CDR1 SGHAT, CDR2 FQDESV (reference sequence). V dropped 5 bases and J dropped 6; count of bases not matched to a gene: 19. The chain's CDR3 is CASSTQYRDRGLPVSGELFF. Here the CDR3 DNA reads TGTGCCAGCAGCACACAATACCGGGACAGGGGGCTCCCGGTTTCCGGGGAGCTGTTTTTT.

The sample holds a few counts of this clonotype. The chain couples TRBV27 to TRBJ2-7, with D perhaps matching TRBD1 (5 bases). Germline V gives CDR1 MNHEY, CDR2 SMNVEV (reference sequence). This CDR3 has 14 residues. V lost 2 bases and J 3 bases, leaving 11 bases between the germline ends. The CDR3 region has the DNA TGTGCCAGCAGTTTAGGGGCTGGAAACTACGAGCAGTACTTC. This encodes CASSLGAGNYEQYF.

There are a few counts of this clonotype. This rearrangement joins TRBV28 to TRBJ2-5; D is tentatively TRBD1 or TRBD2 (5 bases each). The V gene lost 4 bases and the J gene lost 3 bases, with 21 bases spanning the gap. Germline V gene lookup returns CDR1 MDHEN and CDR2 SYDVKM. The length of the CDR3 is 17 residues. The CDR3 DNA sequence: TGTGCCAGCAGTTCCAACCTCGAGTTGTGGGGGAAAGAGACCCAGTACTTC. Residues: CASSSNLELWGKETQYF. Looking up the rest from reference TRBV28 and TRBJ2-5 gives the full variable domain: DVKVTQSSRYLVKRTGEKVFLECVQDMDHENMFWYRQDPGLGLRLIYFSYDVKMKEKGDIPEGYSVSREKKERFSLILESASTNQTSMYLCASSSNLELWGKETQYFGPGTRLLVL.

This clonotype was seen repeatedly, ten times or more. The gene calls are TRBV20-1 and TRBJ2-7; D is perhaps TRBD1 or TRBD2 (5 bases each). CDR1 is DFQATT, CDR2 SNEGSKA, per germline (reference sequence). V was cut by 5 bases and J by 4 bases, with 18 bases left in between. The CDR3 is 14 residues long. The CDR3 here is CSAGGPRGEYEQYF. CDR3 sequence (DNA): TGCAGTGCTGGAGGTCCCAGAGGGGAATACGAGCAGTACTTC.

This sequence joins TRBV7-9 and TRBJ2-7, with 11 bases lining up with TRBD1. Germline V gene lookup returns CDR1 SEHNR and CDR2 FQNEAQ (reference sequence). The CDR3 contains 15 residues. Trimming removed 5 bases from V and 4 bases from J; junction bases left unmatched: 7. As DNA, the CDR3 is TGTGCCAGCAGCGACGTGGGACAGGGGGTTTACGAGCAGTACTTC. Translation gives CASSDVGQGVYEQYF.

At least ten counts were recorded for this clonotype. In nucleotides, the CDR3 is TGCGCCAGCAGCCAAGGATACGATTTCGGGACTAGCGGGATTACCATCTACAATGAGCAGTTCTTC. This encodes CASSQGYDFGTSGITIYNEQFF. The chain couples TRBV4-1 to TRBJ2-1; TRBD2 matches at 13 bases. Germline V gives CDR1 MGHRA, CDR2 YSYEKL. After removal of 1 base from V and 3 bases from J, the junction contained 18 bases not matched to a gene. The CDR3 is 22 residues long.

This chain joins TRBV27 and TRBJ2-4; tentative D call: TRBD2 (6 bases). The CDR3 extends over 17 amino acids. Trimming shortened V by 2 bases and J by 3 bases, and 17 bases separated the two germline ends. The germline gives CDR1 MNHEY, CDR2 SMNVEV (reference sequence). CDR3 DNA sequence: TGTGCCAGCAGTTTAAGTGGACTAACGGGGGACAAAAACATTCAGTACTTC. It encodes CASSLSGLTGDKNIQYF.